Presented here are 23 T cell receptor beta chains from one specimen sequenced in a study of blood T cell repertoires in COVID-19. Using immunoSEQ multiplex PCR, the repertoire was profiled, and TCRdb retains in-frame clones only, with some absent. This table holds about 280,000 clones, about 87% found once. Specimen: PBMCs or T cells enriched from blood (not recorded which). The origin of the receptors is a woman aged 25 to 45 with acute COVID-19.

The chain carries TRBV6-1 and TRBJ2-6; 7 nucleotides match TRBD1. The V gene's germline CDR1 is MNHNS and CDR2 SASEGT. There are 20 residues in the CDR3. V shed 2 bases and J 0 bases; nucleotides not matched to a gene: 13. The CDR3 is CASSELRYGTVSSGANVLTF. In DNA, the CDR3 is TGTGCCAGCAGTGAATTAAGGTATGGGACAGTTTCCTCTGGGGCCAACGTCCTGACTTTC.

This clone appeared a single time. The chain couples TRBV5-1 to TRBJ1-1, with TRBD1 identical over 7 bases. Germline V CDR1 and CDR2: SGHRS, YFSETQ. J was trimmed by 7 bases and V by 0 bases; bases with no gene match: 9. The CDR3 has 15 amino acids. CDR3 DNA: TGCGCCAGCAGCTTGGCAGCAAGACAGGGAAGTGAAGCTTTCTTT. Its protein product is CASSLAARQGSEAFF.

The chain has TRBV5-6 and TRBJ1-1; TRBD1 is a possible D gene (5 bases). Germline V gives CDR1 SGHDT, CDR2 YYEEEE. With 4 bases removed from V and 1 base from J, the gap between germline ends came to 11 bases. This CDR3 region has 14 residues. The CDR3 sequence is CASSTATENTEAFF. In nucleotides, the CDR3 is TGTGCCAGCAGCACTGCGACAGAGAACACTGAAGCTTTCTTT.

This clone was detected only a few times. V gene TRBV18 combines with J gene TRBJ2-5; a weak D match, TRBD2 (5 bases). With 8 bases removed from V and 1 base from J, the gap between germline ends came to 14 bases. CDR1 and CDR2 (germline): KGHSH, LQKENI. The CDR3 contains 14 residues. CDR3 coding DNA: TGTGCCAGCCATCACGTCGAGGGCCAAGAGACCCAGTACTTC. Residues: CASHHVEGQETQYF.

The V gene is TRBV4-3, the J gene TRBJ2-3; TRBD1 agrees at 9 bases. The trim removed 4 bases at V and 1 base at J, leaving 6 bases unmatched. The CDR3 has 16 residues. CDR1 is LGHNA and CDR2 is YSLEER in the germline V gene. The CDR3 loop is CASSPGTGKRTDTQYF. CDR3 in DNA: TGCGCCAGCAGCCCCGGGACAGGGAAACGCACAGATACGCAGTATTTT.

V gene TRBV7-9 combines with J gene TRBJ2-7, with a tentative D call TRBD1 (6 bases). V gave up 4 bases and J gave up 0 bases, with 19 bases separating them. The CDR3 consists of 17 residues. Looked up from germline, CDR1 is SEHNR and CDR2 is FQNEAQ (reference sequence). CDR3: CASSSPGQSRFSYEQYF. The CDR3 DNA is TGTGCCAGCAGCTCCCCCGGACAGTCACGTTTCTCCTACGAGCAGTACTTC.

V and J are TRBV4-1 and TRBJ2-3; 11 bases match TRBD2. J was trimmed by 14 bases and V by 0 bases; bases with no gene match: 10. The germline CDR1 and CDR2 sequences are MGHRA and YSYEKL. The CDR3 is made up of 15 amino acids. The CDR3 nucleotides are TGCGCCAGCAGCCAAGACCCACTAGCGGGAGCCGGGGGGTATTTT. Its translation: CASSQDPLAGAGGYF.

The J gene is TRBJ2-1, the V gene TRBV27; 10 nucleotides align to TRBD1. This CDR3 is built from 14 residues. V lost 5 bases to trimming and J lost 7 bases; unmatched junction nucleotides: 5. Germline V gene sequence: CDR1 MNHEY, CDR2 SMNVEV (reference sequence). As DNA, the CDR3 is TGTGCCAGCAGTGGGCGACAGGGGGCGAATGAGCAGTTCTTC. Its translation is CASSGRQGANEQFF.

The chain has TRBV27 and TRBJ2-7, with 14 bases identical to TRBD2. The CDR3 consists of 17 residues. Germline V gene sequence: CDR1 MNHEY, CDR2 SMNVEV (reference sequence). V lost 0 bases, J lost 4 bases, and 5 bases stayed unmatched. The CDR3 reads CASSLSGTSGRTYEQYF. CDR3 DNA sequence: TGTGCCAGCAGTTTATCAGGGACTAGCGGGAGAACGTACGAGCAGTACTTC.

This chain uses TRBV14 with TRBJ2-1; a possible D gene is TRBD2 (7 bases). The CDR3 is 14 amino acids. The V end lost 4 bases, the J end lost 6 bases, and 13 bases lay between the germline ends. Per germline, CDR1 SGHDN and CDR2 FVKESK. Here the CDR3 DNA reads TGTGCCAGCAGCCGTTTAGGGGGGGCCAATGAGCAGTTCTTC. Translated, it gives CASSRLGGANEQFF.

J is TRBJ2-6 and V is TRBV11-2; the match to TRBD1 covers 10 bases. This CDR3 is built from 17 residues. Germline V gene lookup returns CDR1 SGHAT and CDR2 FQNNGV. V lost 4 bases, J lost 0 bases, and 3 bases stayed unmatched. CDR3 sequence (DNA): TGTGCCAGCAGCTCCTGGACAGGGGGCTCTGGGGCCAACGTCCTGACTTTC. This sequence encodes CASSSWTGGSGANVLTF. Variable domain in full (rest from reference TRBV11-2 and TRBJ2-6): EAGVAQSPRYKIIEKRQSVAFWCNPISGHATLYWYQQILGQGPKLLIQFQNNGVVDDSQLPKDRFSAERLKGVDSTLKIQPAKLEDSAVYLCASSSWTGGSGANVLTFGAGSRLTVL.

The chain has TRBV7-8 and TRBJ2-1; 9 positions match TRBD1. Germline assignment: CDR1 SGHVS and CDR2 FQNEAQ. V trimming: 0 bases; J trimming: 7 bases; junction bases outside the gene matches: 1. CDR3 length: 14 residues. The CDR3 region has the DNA TGTGCCAGCAGCTTAGCAGGGACAGGGAATGAGCAGTTCTTC. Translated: CASSLAGTGNEQFF.

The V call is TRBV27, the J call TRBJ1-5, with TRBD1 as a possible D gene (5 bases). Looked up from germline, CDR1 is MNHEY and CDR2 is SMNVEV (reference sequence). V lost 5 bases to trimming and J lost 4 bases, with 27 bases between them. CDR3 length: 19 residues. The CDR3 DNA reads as TGTGCCAGCAGTAAAAAACCCAGGGCCTTGGATATAGGAAATCAGCCCCAGCATTTT. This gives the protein CASSKKPRALDIGNQPQHF.

DNA of the CDR3: TGTGCCAGCAGTGATGTAACAGGGAGTGAGCAGTACTTC. It translates to CASSDVTGSEQYF. The V and J genes are TRBV6-1 and TRBJ2-7, with D possibly matching TRBD1 (6 bases). The V gene's germline CDR1 is MNHNS and CDR2 SASEGT. CDR3 length equals 13 residues. V was pared by 3 bases and J by 7 bases, with 13 bases between.

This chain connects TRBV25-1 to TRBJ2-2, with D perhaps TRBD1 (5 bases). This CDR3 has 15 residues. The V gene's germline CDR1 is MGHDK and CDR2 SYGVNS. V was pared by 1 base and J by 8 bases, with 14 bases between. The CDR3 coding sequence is TGTGCCAGCAGTGAATCGGGCAGGGCGACAGGGGAGCTGTTTTTT. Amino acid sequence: CASSESGRATGELFF.

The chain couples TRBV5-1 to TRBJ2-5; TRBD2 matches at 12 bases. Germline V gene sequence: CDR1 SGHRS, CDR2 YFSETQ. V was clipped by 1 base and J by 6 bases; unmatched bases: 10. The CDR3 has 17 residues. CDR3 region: CASSLSTSGSGMKTQYF. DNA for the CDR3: TGCGCCAGCAGCTTGTCGACTAGCGGGAGTGGGATGAAGACCCAGTACTTC.

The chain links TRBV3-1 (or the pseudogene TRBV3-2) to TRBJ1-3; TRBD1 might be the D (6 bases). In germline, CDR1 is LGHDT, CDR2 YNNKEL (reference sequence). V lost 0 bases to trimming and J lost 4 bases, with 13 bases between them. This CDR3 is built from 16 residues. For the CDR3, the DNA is TGTGCCAGCAGCCAAGACCACACGACAGGAGGAAACACCATATATTTT. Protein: CASSQDHTTGGNTIYF.

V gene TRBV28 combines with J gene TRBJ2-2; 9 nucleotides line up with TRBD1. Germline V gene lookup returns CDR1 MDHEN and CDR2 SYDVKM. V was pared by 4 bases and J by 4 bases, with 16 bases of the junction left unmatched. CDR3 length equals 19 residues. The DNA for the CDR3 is TGTGCCAGCAGTTCCCCGGGACAGGGTTTGTACGGGGCCACCGGGGAGCTGTTTTTT. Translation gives CASSSPGQGLYGATGELFF.

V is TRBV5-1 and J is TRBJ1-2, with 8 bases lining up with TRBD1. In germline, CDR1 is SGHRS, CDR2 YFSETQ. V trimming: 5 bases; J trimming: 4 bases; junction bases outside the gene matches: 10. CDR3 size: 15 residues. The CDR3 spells CASRPNSGGVYGYTF. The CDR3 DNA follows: TGCGCCAGCAGACCTAATTCAGGGGGCGTCTATGGCTACACCTTC.

CDR3 in amino acids: CASRYGDQPQHF. CDR3 in DNA: TGTGCCAGCAGATATGGAGATCAGCCCCAGCATTTT. The rearrangement links TRBV28 to TRBJ1-5; no clear D. Trimming stripped 6 bases from V and 5 bases from J, with 8 bases between. Germline lookup yields CDR1 MDHEN and CDR2 SYDVKM. The CDR3 runs to 12 residues.

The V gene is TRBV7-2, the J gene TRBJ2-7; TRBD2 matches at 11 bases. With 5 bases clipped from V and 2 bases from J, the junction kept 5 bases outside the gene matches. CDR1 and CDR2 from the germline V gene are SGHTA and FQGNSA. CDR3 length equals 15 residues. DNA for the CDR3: TGTGCCAGCAGCGGGGTACTAGCGGGAGCCTACGAGCAGTACTTC. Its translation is CASSGVLAGAYEQYF.

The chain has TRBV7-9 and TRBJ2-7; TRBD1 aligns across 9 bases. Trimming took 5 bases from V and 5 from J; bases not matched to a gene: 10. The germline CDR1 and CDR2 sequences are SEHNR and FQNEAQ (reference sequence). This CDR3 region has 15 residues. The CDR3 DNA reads TGTGCCAGCAGCCCTCAAGGACAGGGGTCGGACGAGCAGTACTTC. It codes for CASSPQGQGSDEQYF.

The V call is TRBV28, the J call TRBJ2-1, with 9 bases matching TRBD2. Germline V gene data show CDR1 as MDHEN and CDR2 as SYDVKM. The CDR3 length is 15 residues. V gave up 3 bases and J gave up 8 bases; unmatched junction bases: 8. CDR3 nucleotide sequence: TGTGCCAGCAGTTTCAGGACTAGCGAAATCGATGAGCAGTTCTTC. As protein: CASSFRTSEIDEQFF.